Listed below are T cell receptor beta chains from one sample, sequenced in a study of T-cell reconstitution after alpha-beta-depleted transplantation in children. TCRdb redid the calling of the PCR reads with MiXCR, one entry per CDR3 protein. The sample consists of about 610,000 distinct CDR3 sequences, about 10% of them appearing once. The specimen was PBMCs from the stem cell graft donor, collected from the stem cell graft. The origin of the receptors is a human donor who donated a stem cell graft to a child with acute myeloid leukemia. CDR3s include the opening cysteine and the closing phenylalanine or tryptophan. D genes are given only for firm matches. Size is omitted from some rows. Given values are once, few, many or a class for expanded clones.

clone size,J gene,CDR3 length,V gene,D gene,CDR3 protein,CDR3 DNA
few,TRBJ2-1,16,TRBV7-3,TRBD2,CASSPSLAGVANEQFF,TGTGCCAGCAGCCCGTCGTTGGCGGGAGTGGCCAATGAGCAGTTCTTC
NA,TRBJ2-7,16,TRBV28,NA,CASSFPEGGGSYEQYF,TGTGCCAGCAGTTTCCCGGAGGGTGGAGGCTCCTACGAGCAGTACTTC
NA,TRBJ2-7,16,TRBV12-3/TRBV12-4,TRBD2,CASSPGLAGGRYEQYF,TGTGCCAGCAGTCCAGGACTAGCGGGAGGGCGGTACGAGCAGTACTTC
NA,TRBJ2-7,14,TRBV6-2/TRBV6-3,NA,CASSPTVGAYEQYF,TGTGCCAGCAGCCCAACAGTAGGGGCTTACGAGCAGTACTTC
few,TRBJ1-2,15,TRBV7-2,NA,CASSLSRERGRSYTF,TGTGCCAGCAGCTTAAGCAGGGAAAGGGGTAGAAGCTACACCTTC
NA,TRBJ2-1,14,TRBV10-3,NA,CAISEEDYSYEQFF,TGTGCCATCAGTGAGGAGGACTACTCCTACGAGCAGTTCTTC
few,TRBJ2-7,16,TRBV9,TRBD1,CASSVADRELSYEQYF,TGTGCCAGCAGCGTAGCGGACAGGGAGCTTTCCTACGAGCAGTACTTC
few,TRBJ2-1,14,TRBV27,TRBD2,CASSSPGLSHEQFF,TGTGCCAGCAGTTCCCCGGGACTAAGTCATGAGCAGTTCTTC
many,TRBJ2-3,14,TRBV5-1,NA,CASSLGAALDTQYF,TGCGCCAGCAGCTTAGGGGCCGCCCTAGATACGCAGTATTTT
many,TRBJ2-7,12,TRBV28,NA,CASSLRQVEQYF,TGTGCCAGCAGCCTAAGGCAGGTCGAGCAGTACTTC
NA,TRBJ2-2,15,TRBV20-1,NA,CSARDQQSRTGELFF,TGCAGTGCTAGAGATCAACAATCGAGGACCGGGGAGCTGTTTTTT
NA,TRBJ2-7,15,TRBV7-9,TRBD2,CASSLNPGGPEEQYF,TGTGCCAGCAGCTTAAATCCGGGAGGGCCCGAGGAGCAGTACTTC
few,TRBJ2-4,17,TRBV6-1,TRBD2,CASSTPGLAATKNIQYF,TGTGCCAGCAGTACCCCCGGACTAGCGGCCACCAAAAACATTCAGTACTTC
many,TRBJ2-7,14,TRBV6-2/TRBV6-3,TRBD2,CASFREAGVHEQYF,TGTGCCAGCTTTCGGGAAGCGGGAGTCCACGAGCAGTACTTC
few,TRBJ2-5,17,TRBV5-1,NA,CASSPREHRAGRGTQYF,TGCGCCAGCAGCCCGAGGGAGCACAGAGCGGGTAGGGGGACCCAGTACTTC
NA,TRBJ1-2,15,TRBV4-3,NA,CASSQGKGPANGYTF,TGCGCCAGCAGCCAAGGGAAGGGGCCGGCCAATGGCTACACCTTC
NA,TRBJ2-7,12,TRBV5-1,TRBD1,CASSPDRDQQYF,TGCGCCAGCAGCCCAGACAGGGATCAACAGTACTTC
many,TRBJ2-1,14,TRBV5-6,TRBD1,CASNTQLGTGIGLF,TGTGCCAGCAATACTCAGCTGGGGACAGGTATTGGGCTCTTC
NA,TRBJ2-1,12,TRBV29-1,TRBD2,CSVGLAGETQFF,TGCAGCGTTGGACTAGCGGGGGAGACCCAGTTCTTC
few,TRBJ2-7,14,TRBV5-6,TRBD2,CASSSRTSISEQYF,TGTGCCAGCAGCTCCCGGACTAGCATCAGCGAGCAGTACTTC
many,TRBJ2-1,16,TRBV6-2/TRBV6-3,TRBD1,CASSRLVDRVVNEQFF,TGTGCCAGCAGTCGATTAGTCGACAGGGTGGTCAATGAGCAGTTCTTC
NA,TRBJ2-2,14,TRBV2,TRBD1,CASRDRLNTGELFF,TGTGCCAGCAGGGACAGGCTGAACACCGGGGAGCTGTTTTTT
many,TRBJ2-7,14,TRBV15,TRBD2,CATSGGGSSYEQYF,TGTGCCACCAGCGGCGGCGGGAGCTCCTACGAGCAGTACTTC
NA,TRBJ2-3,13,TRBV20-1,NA,CSARGTDGDTQYF,TGCAGTGCTAGGGGGACTGATGGCGATACGCAGTATTTT
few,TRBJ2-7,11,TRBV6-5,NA,CATGLGGEQYF,TGTGCCACGGGTCTGGGGGGCGAGCAGTACTTC
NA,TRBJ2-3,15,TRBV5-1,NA,CASSLGGSYTDTQYF,TGCGCCAGCAGCTTGGGAGGCTCCTACACAGATACGCAGTATTTT
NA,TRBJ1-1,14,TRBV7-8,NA,CASSLGTGQSEAFF,TGTGCCAGCAGCTTAGGTACTGGGCAGAGTGAAGCTTTCTTT
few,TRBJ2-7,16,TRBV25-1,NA,CASSEESPGRWYEQYF,TGTGCCAGCAGTGAAGAGAGCCCAGGGCGGTGGTACGAGCAGTACTTC
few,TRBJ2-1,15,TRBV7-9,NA,CASSLPVSSYNEQFF,TGTGCCAGCAGCTTACCGGTGAGCTCCTACAATGAGCAGTTCTTC
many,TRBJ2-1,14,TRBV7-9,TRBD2,CASSNSGSSFEQFF,TGTGCCAGCAGCAACAGCGGGAGCAGTTTTGAGCAGTTCTTC
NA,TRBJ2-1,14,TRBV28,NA,CAAEGEPGRNEQFF,TGTGCCGCAGAGGGCGAGCCAGGGCGCAATGAGCAGTTCTTC
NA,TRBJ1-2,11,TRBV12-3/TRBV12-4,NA,CASSFNWEATF,TGTGCCAGCAGTTTTAATTGGGAGGCCACCTTC
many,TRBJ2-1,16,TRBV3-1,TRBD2,CASSQVLAGASNEQFF,TGTGCCAGCAGCCAAGTTCTAGCGGGAGCCTCCAATGAGCAGTTCTTC
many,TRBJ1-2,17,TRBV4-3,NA,CASSQSASTRANYGYTF,TGCGCCAGCAGCCAATCTGCTTCCACCCGGGCCAACTATGGCTACACCTTC
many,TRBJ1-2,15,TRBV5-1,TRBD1,CASSLLTGTNYGYTF,TGCGCCAGCAGCCTGCTGACAGGGACAAACTATGGCTACACCTTC
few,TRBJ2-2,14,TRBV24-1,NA,CATSPGRSSGELFF,TGTGCCACCAGTCCGGGACGGTCATCCGGGGAGCTGTTTTTT
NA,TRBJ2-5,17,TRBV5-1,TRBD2,CASSFGDLAGGRKTQYF,TGCGCCAGCAGCTTTGGGGATCTAGCGGGAGGTCGCAAGACCCAGTACTTC
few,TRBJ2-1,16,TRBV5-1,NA,CASSPRGESSYNEQFF,TGCGCCAGCAGCCCGAGGGGGGAAAGCTCCTACAATGAGCAGTTCTTC
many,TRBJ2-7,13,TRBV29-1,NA,CSVARERGYEQYF,TGCAGCGTTGCCCGGGAAAGGGGCTACGAGCAGTACTTC